One sample yielded the 4 T cell receptor beta chains listed below, sequenced in a study of blood T cell repertoires in COVID-19. The assay was immunoSEQ multiplex PCR, and TCRdb's table has in-frame clones only and misses some. This table has 200,000 to 250,000 clones, around 87% appearing once. The sequencing sample was made of PBMCs or T cells enriched from blood (not recorded which). Receptors originate from a woman younger than 30 in a cohort exposed to, infected with or recovered from COVID-19 (not recorded which).

The chain is built from TRBV11-2 and TRBJ2-4, with 7 bases fitting TRBD2. V lost 0 bases, J lost 8 bases, and 7 bases stayed unmatched. CDR1 is SGHAT and CDR2 is FQNNGV in the germline V gene. The length of the CDR3 is 15 residues. Here the CDR3 DNA reads TGTGCCAGCAGCTTAGAGTCAGCGGGGAGGGACATTCAGTACTTC. This translates into CASSLESAGRDIQYF.

The rearrangement joins TRBV5-5 to TRBJ2-2; no firm D call. CDR1 is SGHKS and CDR2 is YYEKEE in the germline V gene (reference sequence). Trimming removed 0 bases at V and 0 bases at J, with 9 bases between. CDR3 size: 16 residues. In DNA form, the CDR3 reads TGTGCCAGCAGCTTGGCCGCGCTTTCGAACACCGGGGAGCTGTTTTTT. Its protein product is CASSLAALSNTGELFF.

This rearrangement joins TRBV5-1 to TRBJ2-7; TRBD1 matches 8 bases. Germline V gene sequence: CDR1 SGHRS, CDR2 YFSETQ. The junction had 9 bases not matched to a gene; V was cut back by 4 bases and J by 6 bases. The CDR3 runs 14 residues. The CDR3, as DNA: TGCGCCAGCAGCGGACGGACAGGGCTGGTCGAGCAGTACTTC. It is translated as CASSGRTGLVEQYF.

The chain is built from TRBV19 and TRBJ2-1, with D possibly matching TRBD1 (6 bases). The CDR3 contains 13 residues. V lost 3 bases and J 4 bases, leaving 7 bases between the germline ends. Germline-derived CDR1 and CDR2 are LNHDA and SQIVND (reference sequence). The CDR3 coding sequence is TGTGCCAGTAGTATTGGACAGTACAATGAGCAGTTCTTC. This encodes CASSIGQYNEQFF.